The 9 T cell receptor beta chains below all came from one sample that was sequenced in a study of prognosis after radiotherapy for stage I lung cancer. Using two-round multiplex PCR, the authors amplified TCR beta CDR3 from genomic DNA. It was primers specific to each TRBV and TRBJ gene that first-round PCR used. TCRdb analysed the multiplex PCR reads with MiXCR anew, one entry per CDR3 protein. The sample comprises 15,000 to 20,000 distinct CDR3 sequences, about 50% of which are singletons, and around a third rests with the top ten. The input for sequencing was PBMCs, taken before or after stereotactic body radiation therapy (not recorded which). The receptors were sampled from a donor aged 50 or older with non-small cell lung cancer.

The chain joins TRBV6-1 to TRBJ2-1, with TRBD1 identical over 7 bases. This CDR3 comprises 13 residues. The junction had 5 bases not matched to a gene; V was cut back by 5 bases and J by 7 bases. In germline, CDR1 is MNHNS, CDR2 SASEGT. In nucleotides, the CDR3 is TGTGCCAGCAGTATTGACAGGGAGAATGAGCAGTTCTTC. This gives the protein CASSIDRENEQFF.

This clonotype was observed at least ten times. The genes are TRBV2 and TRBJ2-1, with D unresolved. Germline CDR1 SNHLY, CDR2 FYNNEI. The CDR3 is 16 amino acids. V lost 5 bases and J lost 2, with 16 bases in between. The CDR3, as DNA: TGTGCCAGCAGTAACCGTCGCCAGAAGGCCTACAATGAGCAGTTCTTC. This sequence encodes CASSNRRQKAYNEQFF.

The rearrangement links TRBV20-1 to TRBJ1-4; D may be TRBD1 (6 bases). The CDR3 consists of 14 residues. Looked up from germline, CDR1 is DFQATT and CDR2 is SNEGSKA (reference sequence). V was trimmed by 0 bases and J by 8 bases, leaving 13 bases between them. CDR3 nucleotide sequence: TGCAGTGCTAGAGATTACAGGGTAGGAGAAAAACTGTTTTTT. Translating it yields CSARDYRVGEKLFF.

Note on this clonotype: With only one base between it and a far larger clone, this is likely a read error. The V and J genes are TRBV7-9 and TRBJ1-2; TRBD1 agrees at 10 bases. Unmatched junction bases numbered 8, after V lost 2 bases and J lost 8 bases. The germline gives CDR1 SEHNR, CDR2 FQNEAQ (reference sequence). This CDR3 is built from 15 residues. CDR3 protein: CASSLRGQGSEGYTF. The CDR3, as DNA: TGTGCCAGCAGCTTACGGGGACAGGGGTCGGAAGGCTACACCTTC.

The CDR3 coding sequence is TGTGCCAGTAGTATGGGACAGGGGGTGGCTTGGGCCAACGTCCTGACTTTC. Amino acids: CASSMGQGVAWANVLTF. The chain recombines TRBV19 with TRBJ2-6; TRBD1 agrees at 11 bases. The CDR3 runs 17 residues. CDR1 LNHDA and CDR2 SQIVND come from the germline V gene (reference sequence). J gave up 5 bases and V 3 bases, and 6 bases lay outside the gene matches.

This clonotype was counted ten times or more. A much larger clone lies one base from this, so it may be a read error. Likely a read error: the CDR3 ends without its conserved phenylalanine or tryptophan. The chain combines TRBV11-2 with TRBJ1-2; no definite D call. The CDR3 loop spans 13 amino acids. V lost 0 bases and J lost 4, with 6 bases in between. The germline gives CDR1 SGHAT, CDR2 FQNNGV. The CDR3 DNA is TGTGCCAGCAGCTTAGATCTTGGCTATGGCTACACCCTC. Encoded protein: CASSLDLGYGYTL.

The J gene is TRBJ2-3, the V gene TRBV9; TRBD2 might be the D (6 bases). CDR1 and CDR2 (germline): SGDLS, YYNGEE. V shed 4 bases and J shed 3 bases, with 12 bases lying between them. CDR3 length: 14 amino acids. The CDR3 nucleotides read TGTGCCAGCAGCCCTAGGACTAATACAGATACGCAGTATTTT. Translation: CASSPRTNTDTQYF.

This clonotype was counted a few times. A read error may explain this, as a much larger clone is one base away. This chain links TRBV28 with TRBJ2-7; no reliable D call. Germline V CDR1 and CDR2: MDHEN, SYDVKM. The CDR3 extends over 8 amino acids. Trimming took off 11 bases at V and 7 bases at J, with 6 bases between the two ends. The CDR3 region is CAPCEQYF. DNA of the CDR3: TGTGCCCCTTGTGAGCAGTACTTC.

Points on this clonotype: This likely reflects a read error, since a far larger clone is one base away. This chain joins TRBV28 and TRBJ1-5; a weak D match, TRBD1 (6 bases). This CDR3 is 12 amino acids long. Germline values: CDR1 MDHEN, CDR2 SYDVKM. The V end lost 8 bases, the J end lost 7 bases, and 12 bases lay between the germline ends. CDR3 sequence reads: CASGSGQQPQHF. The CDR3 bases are TGTGCCAGCGGTTCCGGACAGCAGCCCCAGCATTTT.